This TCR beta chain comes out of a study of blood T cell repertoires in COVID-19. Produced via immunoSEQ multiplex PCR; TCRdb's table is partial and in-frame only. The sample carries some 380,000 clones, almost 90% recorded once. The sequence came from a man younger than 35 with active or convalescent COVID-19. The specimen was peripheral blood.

DNA for the CDR3: TGTGCCAGCAGGACAGCGCCGAATTCACCCCTCCACTTT. Protein sequence: CASRTAPNSPLHF. This chain joins TRBV12-3 or TRBV12-4 and TRBJ1-6; possibly TRBD1 for D (5 bases). V shed 6 bases and J shed 7 bases, with 10 bases lying between them. CDR3 size: 13 residues.